The rows below give T cell receptor beta chains drawn from one sample of a study of cytomegalovirus exposure and HLA in healthy donors. TCRdb's table, derived via immunoSEQ multiplex PCR, lists solely in-frame clones and lacks some. The table records about 250,000 clones, about 77% of them present only once. The specimen was PBMCs. These receptors all come from a boy aged 5-17 years in good health and CMV-seronegative. The CDR3 runs from the conserved cysteine through the conserved F or W. A D gene is named only where the DNA matches it firmly. Not every row has a clone size; where given, it reads once, few, many or a size class.

v_gene: TRBV19; abundance: .; d_gene: .; j_gene: TRBJ1-2; CDR3nt: TGTGCCAGTAGCCTATTAACTAACTATGGCTACACCTTC; CDR3aa: CASSLLTNYGYTF
v_gene: TRBV7-9; abundance: .; d_gene: .; j_gene: TRBJ2-1; CDR3nt: TGTGCCAGCAGCCCCCACCGGTCCTACAATGAGCAGTTCTTC; CDR3aa: CASSPHRSYNEQFF
v_gene: TRBV4-1; abundance: .; d_gene: TRBD2; j_gene: TRBJ2-7; CDR3nt: TGCGCCAGCAGCCTGGGACTAGCGGGAGCCTACGAGCAGTACTTC; CDR3aa: CASSLGLAGAYEQYF
v_gene: TRBV9; abundance: .; d_gene: TRBD2; j_gene: TRBJ2-3; CDR3nt: TGTGCCAGCAGTTTTAGCGGGGGCGATAGCACAGATACGCAGTATTTT; CDR3aa: CASSFSGGDSTDTQYF
v_gene: TRBV2; abundance: .; d_gene: TRBD1; j_gene: TRBJ2-7; CDR3nt: TGTGCCAGCACTTGGGCGAGTGACAGGGGCTCCTACGAGCAGTACTTC; CDR3aa: CASTWASDRGSYEQYF
v_gene: TRBV4-1; abundance: once; d_gene: TRBD2; j_gene: TRBJ2-7; CDR3nt: TGCGCCAGCAGCCAAGATCCGGTGGGGGGGATCTCCTACGAGCAGTACTTC; CDR3aa: CASSQDPVGGISYEQYF
v_gene: TRBV6-1; abundance: once; d_gene: .; j_gene: TRBJ2-3; CDR3nt: TGTGCCAGCAGTGCAACAGGGCTCACAGATACGCAGTATTTT; CDR3aa: CASSATGLTDTQYF
v_gene: TRBV5-1; abundance: .; d_gene: TRBD1; j_gene: TRBJ1-3; CDR3nt: TGCGCCAGCAGCTTCGGGGGGACAGGGGACTCTGGAAACACCATATATTTT; CDR3aa: CASSFGGTGDSGNTIYF
v_gene: TRBV7-8; abundance: .; d_gene: .; j_gene: TRBJ1-1; CDR3nt: TGTGCCAGCAGCTTCCTTTCGGGATCCACTGAAGCTTTCTTT; CDR3aa: CASSFLSGSTEAFF
v_gene: TRBV7-9; abundance: .; d_gene: TRBD1; j_gene: TRBJ2-5; CDR3nt: TGTGCCAGCAGCGCCCCAGGGGGCGTAGGGAAGACCCAGTACTTC; CDR3aa: CASSAPGGVGKTQYF
v_gene: TRBV5-6; abundance: .; d_gene: .; j_gene: TRBJ2-7; CDR3nt: TGTGCCAGCCAGGGGGGTTGGGCCTCCTACGAGCAGTACTTC; CDR3aa: CASQGGWASYEQYF
v_gene: TRBV21-1; abundance: .; d_gene: .; j_gene: TRBJ2-7; CDR3nt: TGTGCCAGCAGTTATCTAGCGAAAAGCTCCTACGAGCAGTACTTC; CDR3aa: CASSYLAKSSYEQYF
v_gene: TRBV29-1; abundance: few; d_gene: TRBD1; j_gene: TRBJ1-2; CDR3nt: TGCAGCGTTGAAGGGGCGAGACAGGGGGCGCGCGGGAACTATGGCTACACCTTC; CDR3aa: CSVEGARQGARGNYGYTF
v_gene: TRBV9; abundance: few; d_gene: TRBD2; j_gene: TRBJ2-5; CDR3nt: TGTGCCAGCAGCGCCGGACTAGCGGGGAGCCTGGGAGAGACCCAGTACTTC; CDR3aa: CASSAGLAGSLGETQYF
v_gene: TRBV30; abundance: .; d_gene: TRBD1; j_gene: TRBJ1-2; CDR3nt: TGTGCCTGGAGTGTAATGAGCGACAGGGGATTCGTAAAAGGGTTCCGTGGCTACACCTTC; CDR3aa: CAWSVMSDRGFVKGFRGYTF
v_gene: TRBV9; abundance: .; d_gene: .; j_gene: TRBJ2-5; CDR3nt: TGTGCCAGCAGCGTAGGACCCGCCAGGGAGGGGGGAGAGACCCAGTACTTC; CDR3aa: CASSVGPAREGGETQYF
v_gene: TRBV11-2; abundance: .; d_gene: .; j_gene: TRBJ2-1; CDR3nt: TGTGCCAGCAGCTCATCAAAGGACCCGGAGGTCTACAATGAGCAGTTCTTC; CDR3aa: CASSSSKDPEVYNEQFF
v_gene: TRBV5-1; abundance: .; d_gene: .; j_gene: TRBJ1-5; CDR3nt: TGCGCCAGCAGCTTGGGCGGGACGGATAATCAGCCCCAGCATTTT; CDR3aa: CASSLGGTDNQPQHF
v_gene: TRBV11-2; abundance: .; d_gene: .; j_gene: TRBJ2-3; CDR3nt: TGTGCCAGCAGCTTACCCCCTCGGGATGATACGCAGTATTTT; CDR3aa: CASSLPPRDDTQYF
v_gene: TRBV2; abundance: .; d_gene: TRBD2; j_gene: TRBJ2-1; CDR3nt: TGTGCCAGCAGTGGACTAGCGGGCCTTGGAGGGAATGAGCAGTTCTTC; CDR3aa: CASSGLAGLGGNEQFF
v_gene: TRBV6-1; abundance: .; d_gene: .; j_gene: TRBJ1-2; CDR3nt: TGTGCCAGCAGTGAAGCACAGTATGGCTACACCTTC; CDR3aa: CASSEAQYGYTF
v_gene: TRBV5-6; abundance: .; d_gene: .; j_gene: TRBJ1-1; CDR3nt: TGTGCCAGCAGCTTGGAGGCACAGGGGAACACTGAAGCTTTCTTT; CDR3aa: CASSLEAQGNTEAFF
v_gene: TRBV7-8; abundance: .; d_gene: TRBD1; j_gene: TRBJ1-6; CDR3nt: TGTGCCAGCTCCCGGGACAGGATAGATTCACCCCTCCACTTT; CDR3aa: CASSRDRIDSPLHF
v_gene: TRBV29-1; abundance: once; d_gene: TRBD1; j_gene: TRBJ1-1; CDR3nt: TGCAGCGTGGGAGGGACAGGGGGCACTGAAGCTTTCTTT; CDR3aa: CSVGGTGGTEAFF
v_gene: TRBV29-1; abundance: .; d_gene: .; j_gene: TRBJ2-2; CDR3nt: TGCAGCGTTGAAGACAGGAGGGACACCGGGGAGCTGTTTTTT; CDR3aa: CSVEDRRDTGELFF
v_gene: TRBV7-9; abundance: .; d_gene: .; j_gene: TRBJ1-2; CDR3nt: TGTGCCAGCAGCTTTAATGGCTACACCTTC; CDR3aa: CASSFNGYTF
v_gene: TRBV5-1; abundance: .; d_gene: TRBD1; j_gene: TRBJ1-2; CDR3nt: TGCGCCAGCAGCCTCGAACTGGGACAGGTTAACTATGGCTACACCTTC; CDR3aa: CASSLELGQVNYGYTF
v_gene: TRBV11-2; abundance: once; d_gene: TRBD2; j_gene: TRBJ2-7; CDR3nt: TGTGCCAGCAGCTTAGAAGCGGGGGACGAGCAGTACTTC; CDR3aa: CASSLEAGDEQYF
v_gene: TRBV6-1; abundance: .; d_gene: .; j_gene: TRBJ2-7; CDR3nt: TGTGCCAGCAGTGTAGGGCGGGGCTCCTACGAGCAGTACTTC; CDR3aa: CASSVGRGSYEQYF
v_gene: TRBV30; abundance: once; d_gene: .; j_gene: TRBJ1-1; CDR3nt: TGTGCCTGGAGTATGGGGGCCCCACGGACTGAAGCTTTCTTT; CDR3aa: CAWSMGAPRTEAFF
v_gene: TRBV4-2; abundance: .; d_gene: TRBD2; j_gene: TRBJ2-3; CDR3nt: TGTGCCAGCAGCCTAACCAGACTAGCCAGCACAGATACGCAGTATTTT; CDR3aa: CASSLTRLASTDTQYF
v_gene: TRBV7-2; abundance: .; d_gene: .; j_gene: TRBJ2-1; CDR3nt: TGTGCCAGCAAGGGTGGGGTAGCGAACAATGAGCAGTTCTTC; CDR3aa: CASKGGVANNEQFF
v_gene: TRBV5-1; abundance: .; d_gene: TRBD1; j_gene: TRBJ2-5; CDR3nt: TGCGCCAGCAGCCGGGACAGCCAAGAGACCCAGTACTTC; CDR3aa: CASSRDSQETQYF
v_gene: TRBV7-6; abundance: .; d_gene: TRBD2; j_gene: TRBJ2-5; CDR3nt: TGTGCCAGCAGCTCTAGCCCCACTAGCGGGGATCAAGAGACCCAGTACTTC; CDR3aa: CASSSSPTSGDQETQYF
v_gene: TRBV6-5; abundance: few; d_gene: TRBD1; j_gene: TRBJ1-2; CDR3nt: TGTGCCAGCAGTCGACAGGGACCTAACTATGGCTACACCTTC; CDR3aa: CASSRQGPNYGYTF
v_gene: TRBV25-1; abundance: .; d_gene: TRBD1; j_gene: TRBJ1-2; CDR3nt: TGTGCCAGCAGTGAGTGGAGACAGGGAAGGCGAAGCTATGGCTACACCTTC; CDR3aa: CASSEWRQGRRSYGYTF
v_gene: TRBV11-2; abundance: few; d_gene: .; j_gene: TRBJ2-1; CDR3nt: TGTGCCAGCAGTCCTACAGCTTCCTACAATGAGCAGTTCTTC; CDR3aa: CASSPTASYNEQFF
v_gene: TRBV13; abundance: .; d_gene: .; j_gene: TRBJ1-2; CDR3nt: TGTGCCAGCAGCTCTCGGAGAGGGTCCGCTACTAACTATGGCTACACCTTC; CDR3aa: CASSSRRGSATNYGYTF
v_gene: TRBV6-5; abundance: .; d_gene: TRBD1; j_gene: TRBJ1-1; CDR3nt: TGTGCCAGCAGTTCCCAAGGGGGCGAAGGGTACACTGAAGCTTTCTTT; CDR3aa: CASSSQGGEGYTEAFF
v_gene: TRBV9; abundance: .; d_gene: TRBD1; j_gene: TRBJ1-2; CDR3nt: TGTGCCAGCAGGCCGGGGGACAGCTCTAACTATGGCTACACCTTC; CDR3aa: CASRPGDSSNYGYTF